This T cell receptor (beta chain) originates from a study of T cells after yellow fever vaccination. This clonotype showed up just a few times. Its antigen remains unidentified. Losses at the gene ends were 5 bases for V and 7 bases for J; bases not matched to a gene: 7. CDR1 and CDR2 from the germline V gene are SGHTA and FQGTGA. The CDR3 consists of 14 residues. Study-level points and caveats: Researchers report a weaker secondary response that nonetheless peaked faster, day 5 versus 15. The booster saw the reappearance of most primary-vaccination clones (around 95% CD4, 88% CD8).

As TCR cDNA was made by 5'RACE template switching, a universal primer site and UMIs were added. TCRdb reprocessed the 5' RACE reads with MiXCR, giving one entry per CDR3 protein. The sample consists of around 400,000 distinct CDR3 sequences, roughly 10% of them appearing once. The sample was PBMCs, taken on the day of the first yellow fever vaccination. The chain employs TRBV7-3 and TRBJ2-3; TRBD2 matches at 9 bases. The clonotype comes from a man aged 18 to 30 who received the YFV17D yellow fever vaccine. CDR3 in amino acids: CASSTSGGLNTQYF. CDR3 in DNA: TGTGCCAGCAGCACGAGCGGGGGGTTGAATACGCAGTATTTT.